The 9 T cell receptor beta chains below come from one sample, sequenced in a study of T-cell memory formation after mild COVID-19. TCRdb processed the 5' RACE reads anew with MiXCR; each CDR3 protein has one entry. Of 300,000 to 350,000 distinct CDR3 sequences in the sample, 10% to 15% are singletons; the top ten hold 20% to 25%. The source material was PBMCs or a T cell subset sorted from them (not recorded which). Every receptor here comes from a man younger than 35 who had mild COVID-19 (a few samples of this study predate the infection). Cell type and time point are not known.

This clonotype showed up just once. CDR3 sequence (DNA): TGTGCCAGCAGTCCCATAATAGGGCAAGAGACCCAGTACTTC. It yields the protein CASSPIIGQETQYF. V is TRBV27 and J is TRBJ2-5; no reliable D call. V shed 5 bases and J shed 2 bases, with 12 bases lying between them. Germline CDR1 is MNHEY and CDR2 is SMNVEV (reference sequence). The CDR3 length is 14 residues.

This clonotype was counted only a few times. The chain uses TRBV20-1 and TRBJ1-1; no definite D call. There are 11 residues in the CDR3. V was shortened by 3 bases and J by 10 bases, with 12 bases between the two germline ends. Germline loops: CDR1 DFQATT, CDR2 SNEGSKA (reference sequence). CDR3 in DNA: TGCAGTGCTAGGTGGGCAGTAGGAGCTTTCTTT. This encodes CSARWAVGAFF.

In DNA, the CDR3 is TGTGCCAGCTTTAGGTCCGGATATGAGCAGTTCTTC. Its translation: CASFRSGYEQFF. V usage is TRBV7-9 and J usage is TRBJ2-1; D is ambiguous. This CDR3 contains 12 residues. Trimming stripped 8 bases from V and 8 bases from J, with 13 bases between. From germline, CDR1 is SEHNR and CDR2 FQNEAQ (reference sequence).

The chain carries TRBV9 and TRBJ2-1; 7 bases agree with TRBD2. Per germline, CDR1 SGDLS and CDR2 YYNGEE. V lost 4 bases, J lost 8 bases, and 12 bases stayed unmatched. The CDR3 extends over 15 amino acids. CDR3 in amino acids: CASSFHGGEGDEQFF. The CDR3 region has the DNA TGTGCCAGCAGCTTTCACGGCGGGGAGGGCGATGAGCAGTTCTTC.

Many counts were recorded for this clonotype. The chain carries TRBV28 and TRBJ2-1, with D hard to call. This CDR3 comprises 13 residues. Germline assignment: CDR1 MDHEN and CDR2 SYDVKM. V gave up 2 bases and J gave up 3 bases, with 5 bases separating them. Here the CDR3 DNA reads TGTGCCAGCAGTTTAGTCGGCTACAATGAGCAGTTCTTC. It translates to CASSLVGYNEQFF. The entire variable domain, with the rest obtained from reference TRBV28 and TRBJ2-1, is as follows: DVKVTQSSRYLVKRTGEKVFLECVQDMDHENMFWYRQDPGLGLRLIYFSYDVKMKEKGDIPEGYSVSREKKERFSLILESASTNQTSMYLCASSLVGYNEQFFGPGTRLTVL.

CDR3 sequence reads: CASSYSFVLAGGHEQFF. The CDR3 DNA follows: TGTGCCAGCAGTTACTCTTTTGTCCTAGCGGGGGGGCATGAGCAGTTCTTC. This rearrangement joins TRBV6-5 to TRBJ2-1; 12 bases are a match to TRBD2. The J segment lost 8 bases and the V segment lost 0 bases, leaving 8 bases of the junction unmatched. Germline CDR1 MNHEY, CDR2 SVGAGI. The CDR3 consists of 17 residues.

In this sample, this clonotype turned up many times. The rearrangement joins TRBV20-1 to TRBJ2-1; maybe TRBD2 (6 bases). Trimming took off 5 bases at V and 0 bases at J, with 17 bases between the two ends. CDR3 length equals 16 residues. Looked up from germline, CDR1 is DFQATT and CDR2 is SNEGSKA (reference sequence). CDR3 in DNA: TGCAGTGCTTTAGATTCGGGACTCCCCTCCTACAATGAGCAGTTCTTC. Protein sequence: CSALDSGLPSYNEQFF.

The CDR3 spells CASSYDRDYEQYF. The CDR3, as DNA: TGTGCCAGCAGTTACGACAGAGACTACGAGCAGTACTTC. The V and J genes are TRBV27 and TRBJ2-7, with D perhaps matching TRBD1 (5 bases). The CDR3 is 13 residues long. Germline CDR1 MNHEY, CDR2 SMNVEV (reference sequence). With 4 bases removed from V and 3 bases from J, the gap between germline ends came to 10 bases.

This clonotype was detected only a few times. The chain joins TRBV7-9 to TRBJ2-7; D possibly corresponds to TRBD1 (7 bases). Deletions cut 2 bases from V and 1 base from J, with 9 bases between. CDR3 length: 14 residues. Germline V gene lookup returns CDR1 SEHNR and CDR2 FQNEAQ (reference sequence). The DNA of the CDR3 is TGTGCCAGCAGCTTACAGGGGGGATCCTACGAGCAGTACTTC. Its translation: CASSLQGGSYEQYF.